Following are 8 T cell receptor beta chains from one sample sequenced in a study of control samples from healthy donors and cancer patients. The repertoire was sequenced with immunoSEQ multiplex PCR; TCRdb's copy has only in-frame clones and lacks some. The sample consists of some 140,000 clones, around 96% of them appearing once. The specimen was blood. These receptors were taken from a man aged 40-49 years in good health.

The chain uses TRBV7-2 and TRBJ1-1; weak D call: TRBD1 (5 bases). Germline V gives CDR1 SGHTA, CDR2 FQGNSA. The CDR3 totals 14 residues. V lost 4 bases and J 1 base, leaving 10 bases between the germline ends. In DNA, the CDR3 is TGTGCCAGCAGCTGGGGCCTAACGAACACTGAAGCTTTCTTT. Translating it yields CASSWGLTNTEAFF. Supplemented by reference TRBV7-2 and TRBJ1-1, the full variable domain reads GAGVSQSPSNKVTEKGKDVELRCDPISGHTALYWYRQSLGQGLEFLIYFQGNSAPDKSGLPSDRFSAERTGGSVSTLTIQRTQQEDSAVYLCASSWGLTNTEAFFGQGTRLTVV.

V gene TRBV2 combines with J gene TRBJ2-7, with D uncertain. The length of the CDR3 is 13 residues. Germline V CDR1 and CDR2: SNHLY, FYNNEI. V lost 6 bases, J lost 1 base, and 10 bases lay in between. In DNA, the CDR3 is TGTGCCAGCAGGGTTGGAGCTTCCTACGAGCAGTACTTC. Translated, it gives CASRVGASYEQYF.

In DNA, the CDR3 is TGCAGTGCTAGTAAAATTCGAGGACAGGGGGGTACTGAAGCTTTCTTT. It specifies CSASKIRGQGGTEAFF. The chain joins TRBV20-1 to TRBJ1-1, with TRBD1 matching over 10 bases. Germline V gives CDR1 DFQATT, CDR2 SNEGSKA (reference sequence). V lost 3 bases to trimming and J lost 5 bases; unmatched junction nucleotides: 12. The CDR3 has 16 residues.

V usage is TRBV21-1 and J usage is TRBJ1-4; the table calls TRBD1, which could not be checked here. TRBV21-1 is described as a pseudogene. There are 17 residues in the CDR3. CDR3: CASSPRGPPPWDEKLFF. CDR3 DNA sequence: TGTGCCAGCAGCCCGAGGGGGCCCCCACCGTGGGATGAAAAACTGTTTTTT.

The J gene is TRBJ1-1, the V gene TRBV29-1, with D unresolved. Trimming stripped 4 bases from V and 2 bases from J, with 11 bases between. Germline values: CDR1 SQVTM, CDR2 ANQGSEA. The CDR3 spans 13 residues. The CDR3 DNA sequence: TGCAGCGTTGGGGTAGTGGTTAACACTGAAGCTTTCTTT. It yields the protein CSVGVVVNTEAFF.

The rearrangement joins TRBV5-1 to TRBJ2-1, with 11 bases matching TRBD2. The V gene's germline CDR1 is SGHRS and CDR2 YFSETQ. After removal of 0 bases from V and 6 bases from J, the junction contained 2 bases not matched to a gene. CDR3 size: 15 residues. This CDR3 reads CASSLVAGGLNEQFF. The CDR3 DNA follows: TGCGCCAGCAGCTTGGTAGCGGGGGGGCTCAATGAGCAGTTCTTC.

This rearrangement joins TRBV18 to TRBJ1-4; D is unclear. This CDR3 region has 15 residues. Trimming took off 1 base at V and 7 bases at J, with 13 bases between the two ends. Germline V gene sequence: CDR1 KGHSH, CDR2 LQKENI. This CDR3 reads CASSPQGPVAEKLFF. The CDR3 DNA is TGTGCCAGCTCACCACAAGGGCCTGTAGCTGAAAAACTGTTTTTT.

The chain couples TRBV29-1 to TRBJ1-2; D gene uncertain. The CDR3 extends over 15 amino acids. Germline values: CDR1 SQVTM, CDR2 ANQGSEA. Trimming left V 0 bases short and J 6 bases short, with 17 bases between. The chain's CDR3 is CSVEDWRNRVHGYTF. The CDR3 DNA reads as TGCAGCGTTGAAGATTGGCGGAACAGAGTACATGGCTACACCTTC.